These 2 T cell receptor beta chains were sequenced from one sample in a study of T-cell memory formation after mild COVID-19. TCRdb called the 5' RACE reads again in MiXCR, with one record for every CDR3 protein. The profile shows about 350,000 distinct CDR3 sequences, 25% to 30% of them singletons. The sequenced sample consisted of PBMCs or a T cell subset sorted from them (not recorded which). The origin of the receptors is an adult woman who had mild COVID-19 (a few samples of this study predate the infection). Cell type and time point are not known.

This chain joins TRBV25-1 and TRBJ2-3, with 8 nucleotides matching TRBD2. Germline assignment: CDR1 MGHDK and CDR2 SYGVNS. This CDR3 is 14 amino acids long. The V segment lost 6 bases and the J segment 2 bases; nucleotides outside the gene matches: 4. In DNA, the CDR3 is TGTGCCAGCAGCCGGGAGGGTGTCACAGATACGCAGTATTTT. This encodes CASSREGVTDTQYF.

The rearrangement uses TRBV12-3 or TRBV12-4 and TRBJ2-2; D is ambiguous. V lost 3 bases to trimming and J lost 1 base, with 12 bases between them. The CDR3 totals 16 residues. The CDR3 bases are TGTGCCAGCAGTTTGGGTTCGGGCCAGAACACCGGGGAGCTGTTTTTT. Protein: CASSLGSGQNTGELFF.